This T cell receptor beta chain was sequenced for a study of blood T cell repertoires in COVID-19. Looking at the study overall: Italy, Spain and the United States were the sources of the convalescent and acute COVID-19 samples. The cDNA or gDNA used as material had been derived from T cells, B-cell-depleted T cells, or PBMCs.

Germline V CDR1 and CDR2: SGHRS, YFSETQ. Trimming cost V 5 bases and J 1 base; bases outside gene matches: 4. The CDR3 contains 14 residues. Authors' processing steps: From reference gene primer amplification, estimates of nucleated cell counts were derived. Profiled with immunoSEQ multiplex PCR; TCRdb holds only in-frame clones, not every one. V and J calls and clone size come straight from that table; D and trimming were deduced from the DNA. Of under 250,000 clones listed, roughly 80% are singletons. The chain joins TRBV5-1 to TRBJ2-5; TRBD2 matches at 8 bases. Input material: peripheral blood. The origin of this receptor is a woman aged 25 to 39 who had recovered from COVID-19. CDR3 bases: TGCGCCAGCAGGAGGACTAGCAGCCAAGAGACCCAGTACTTC. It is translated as CASRRTSSQETQYF.